The rows below give T cell receptor beta chains drawn from one sample of a study of cytomegalovirus exposure and HLA in healthy donors. The data were produced by immunoSEQ multiplex PCR, yet TCRdb's version contains in-frame clones alone and is incomplete. The table records about 85,000 clones, 75% to 85% of them present only once. The sequenced sample was PBMCs. These TCRs come from a man in his fifties or sixties in good health and CMV-seropositive. CDR3s leave out the opening cysteine and the closing phenylalanine or tryptophan. Clone size appears in some rows only: once, few, many, or a class for an expanded clone.

V gene: TRBV5-1; J gene: TRBJ2-1; clone size: -; CDR3 protein: ASSPLRVSDEQF
V gene: TRBV21-1; J gene: TRBJ1-5; clone size: -; CDR3 protein: ASSTQGRQPQH
V gene: TRBV6-6; J gene: TRBJ1-5; clone size: once; CDR3 protein: ATAEGNNQPQH
V gene: TRBV5-1; J gene: TRBJ2-5; clone size: -; CDR3 protein: ASSSLAGMETQY
V gene: TRBV21-1; J gene: TRBJ1-1; clone size: -; CDR3 protein: ASSGQGGTEAF
V gene: TRBV27; J gene: TRBJ1-2; clone size: -; CDR3 protein: ASSLSRDRVSGYT
V gene: TRBV5-1; J gene: TRBJ2-1; clone size: -; CDR3 protein: ASSLRQDSYNEQF
V gene: TRBV15; J gene: TRBJ1-5; clone size: -; CDR3 protein: ATSISLGQPQH
V gene: TRBV27; J gene: TRBJ2-6; clone size: few; CDR3 protein: ASSPWEGAGANGLT
V gene: TRBV29-1; J gene: TRBJ2-7; clone size: once; CDR3 protein: SILYGTLYEQY
V gene: TRBV6-6; J gene: TRBJ2-7; clone size: -; CDR3 protein: ASSLRPGDEQY
V gene: TRBV6-5; J gene: TRBJ2-2; clone size: once; CDR3 protein: ASSPGLAGELF
V gene: TRBV5-1; J gene: TRBJ2-3; clone size: -; CDR3 protein: ASSLTPRGSSKDTQY
V gene: TRBV30; J gene: TRBJ1-4; clone size: -; CDR3 protein: AWGRSVYEKLF
V gene: TRBV19; J gene: TRBJ1-2; clone size: -; CDR3 protein: ASSKGQGGYYGYT
V gene: TRBV30; J gene: TRBJ1-3; clone size: -; CDR3 protein: AWTRRASGNTIY
V gene: TRBV30; J gene: TRBJ1-5; clone size: -; CDR3 protein: AWSAGQGAGSQH
V gene: TRBV19; J gene: TRBJ2-5; clone size: -; CDR3 protein: ASSITTGRTETQY
V gene: TRBV7-9; J gene: TRBJ1-1; clone size: -; CDR3 protein: ASSPYLSEAF
V gene: TRBV5-6; J gene: TRBJ2-3; clone size: -; CDR3 protein: ASSSLQGADTQY
V gene: TRBV7-6; J gene: TRBJ2-3; clone size: -; CDR3 protein: ASSLDSGGTDTQY
V gene: TRBV7-2; J gene: -; clone size: -; CDR3 protein: ASSWGLVTFEQY
V gene: TRBV29-1; J gene: TRBJ1-1; clone size: -; CDR3 protein: SVRTGMNTEAF
V gene: TRBV5-4; J gene: TRBJ2-7; clone size: -; CDR3 protein: ASSLRREGYEQY
V gene: TRBV6-5; J gene: TRBJ2-1; clone size: -; CDR3 protein: ASRSGLAVNEQF
V gene: TRBV19; J gene: TRBJ2-5; clone size: -; CDR3 protein: ASSIGTRKGTQY
V gene: TRBV7-2; J gene: TRBJ2-7; clone size: -; CDR3 protein: ASSSTRTSGSSNEQY
V gene: TRBV5-4; J gene: TRBJ2-7; clone size: -; CDR3 protein: ASRAVAGGPHEQY
V gene: TRBV27; J gene: TRBJ2-3; clone size: -; CDR3 protein: ASTSLAGPGTDTQY
V gene: TRBV6-6; J gene: TRBJ1-1; clone size: -; CDR3 protein: ASRRSGTEAF
V gene: TRBV14; J gene: TRBJ2-1; clone size: -; CDR3 protein: ASSPWTSGRNEQF
V gene: TRBV5-6; J gene: TRBJ1-2; clone size: -; CDR3 protein: ASSLEADSYYGYT
V gene: TRBV11-2; J gene: TRBJ2-1; clone size: -; CDR3 protein: ASSGLAGAYNEQF
V gene: TRBV7-2; J gene: TRBJ1-6; clone size: -; CDR3 protein: ASSLRGLDSPLH
V gene: TRBV9; J gene: TRBJ2-6; clone size: -; CDR3 protein: ASSVSARGSGANVLT
V gene: TRBV6-5; J gene: TRBJ2-2; clone size: -; CDR3 protein: ASSYFRLFNTGELF
V gene: TRBV7-9; J gene: TRBJ1-2; clone size: few; CDR3 protein: ASSLMTASGGS
V gene: TRBV6-1; J gene: TRBJ2-3; clone size: once; CDR3 protein: ASSDPRGRARDTQY